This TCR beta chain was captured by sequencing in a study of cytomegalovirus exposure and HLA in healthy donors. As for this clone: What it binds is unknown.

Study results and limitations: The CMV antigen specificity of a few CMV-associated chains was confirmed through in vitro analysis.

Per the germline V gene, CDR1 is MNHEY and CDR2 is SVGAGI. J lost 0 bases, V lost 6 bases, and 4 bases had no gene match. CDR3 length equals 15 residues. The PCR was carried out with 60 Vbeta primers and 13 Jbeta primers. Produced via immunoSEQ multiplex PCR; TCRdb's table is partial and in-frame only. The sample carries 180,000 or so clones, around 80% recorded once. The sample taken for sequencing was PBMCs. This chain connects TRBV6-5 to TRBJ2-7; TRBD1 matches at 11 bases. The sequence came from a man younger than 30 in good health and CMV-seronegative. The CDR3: CASSQDRGRSYEQYF. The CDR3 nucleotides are TGTGCCAGCAGCCAGGACAGGGGGCGCTCCTACGAGCAGTACTTC.